This TCR beta chain was found in a study of metastatic and nonmetastatic thyroid tumors. Overall study: The comparison covered peripheral blood and tumor or nodule tissue in malignant and benign thyroid patients.

From germline, CDR1 is MNHEY and CDR2 SVGEGT. With V trimmed by 7 bases and J by 4 bases, 8 bases remained unmatched. CDR3 length: 14 amino acids. TCRdb re-called the PCR reads via MiXCR. The sample lists more than 12,000 clones, just over 25% occurring once. Before thyroid surgery, none of the patients had received any treatment. Sequencing was done on a sample of tumor tissue. The clonotype originates from a female donor with papillary thyroid cancer or a benign thyroid nodule (not recorded which). Some clones in this sample may be carry-over from other donors' samples. The gene calls are TRBV6-2 or TRBV6-3 and TRBJ1-2; 8 bases are a match to TRBD1. The chain's CDR3 is CASTLRQGIYGYTF. DNA of the CDR3: TGTGCCAGCACCCTCCGACAGGGGATCTATGGCTACACCTTC.